This TCR beta chain was recorded in a study of shared clonotypes between healthy human individuals. The V end was cut by 5 bases, the J end by 5 bases, with 22 bases between. Germline CDR1 SGHNT, CDR2 YENEEA. The CDR3 is 17 amino acids. The assay was immunoSEQ multiplex PCR, and TCRdb's table has in-frame clones only and misses some. The table lists more than 2,000,000 clones, approximately 93% of them singletons, with 0.39% in the top ten. Sequencing was done on a sample of naive CD4+ T cells from PBMCs. Subset here: CD45RA+ positively selected. The chain uses TRBV11-3 and TRBJ1-5, with D tentatively TRBD1 (6 bases). This clonotype originated in a man aged 18 to 30 in good health. Some clones in this sample may be carry-over from other donors' samples. This chain's CDR3 is CASSAQFKGQKDQPQHF. The DNA of the CDR3 is TGTGCCAGCAGCGCACAGTTCAAAGGACAGAAGGATCAGCCCCAGCATTTT.